The 6 T cell receptor beta chains presented below share a single source sample, sequenced in a study of OX40 agonist ivuxolimab in advanced cancers. Assay used: immunoSEQ multiplex PCR; TCRdb lists only in-frame clones, some missing. The sample consists of roughly 90,000 clones, 85% to 95% of them appearing once. The starting material was CD4+ or CD8+ T cells sorted from blood, obtained in a trial of the OX40 agonist ivuxolimab. The receptor set was obtained from an adult with an advanced solid tumor such as melanoma, head and neck, liver or kidney cancer.

The rearrangement links TRBV29-1 to TRBJ2-5, with TRBD1 identical over 8 bases. The J segment lost 2 bases and the V segment lost 6 bases, leaving 5 bases of the junction unmatched. Germline V gene lookup returns CDR1 SQVTM and CDR2 ANQGSEA. This CDR3 is 13 amino acids long. CDR3 amino acids: CSVAGQVQETQYF. CDR3 nucleotide sequence: TGCAGCGTGGCGGGACAGGTTCAAGAGACCCAGTACTTC.

CDR3 sequence (DNA): TGTGCCAGCAGTTACGCGCCAGGGCAGCTGAACACTGAAGCTTTCTTT. This sequence encodes CASSYAPGQLNTEAFF. The rearrangement joins TRBV6-5 to TRBJ1-1, with D possibly being TRBD1 (5 bases). Germline-derived CDR1 and CDR2 are MNHEY and SVGAGI. The CDR3 spans 16 residues. V dropped 2 bases and J dropped 0 bases, with 13 bases sitting between them.

This clone was seen more than once but under ten times. The CDR3 region is CASSPVAVAGQPQHF. In nucleotides, the CDR3 is TGCGCCAGCAGCCCAGTCGCGGTGGCGGGTCAGCCCCAGCATTTT. This chain joins TRBV4-1 and TRBJ1-5; D is unclear. Germline V CDR1 and CDR2: MGHRA, YSYEKL. CDR3 length: 15 residues. V lost 4 bases to trimming and J lost 6 bases, with 16 bases between them.

The chain carries TRBV5-6 and TRBJ1-2; D is uncertain. Per the germline V gene, CDR1 is SGHDT and CDR2 is YYEEEE. The CDR3 has 13 amino acids. The V end was cut by 2 bases, the J end by 2 bases, with 7 bases between. CDR3 coding DNA: TGTGCCAGCAGCTTTGGAGGGAACTATGGCTACACCTTC. The encoded protein is CASSFGGNYGYTF.

This clone is a singleton in its sample. This chain connects TRBV5-1 to TRBJ2-7; 13 nucleotides align to TRBD2. J gave up 4 bases and V 4 bases, and 8 bases lay outside the gene matches. This CDR3 has 16 amino acids. Germline V CDR1 and CDR2: SGHRS, YFSETQ. CDR3 coding DNA: TGCGCCAGCAGCCCACCCGGACTAGCGGGGGAGTACGAGCAGTACTTC. Its protein product is CASSPPGLAGEYEQYF. The complete variable domain, with remaining parts taken from reference TRBV5-1 and TRBJ2-7, reads KAGVTQTPRYLIKTRGQQVTLSCSPISGHRSVSWYQQTPGQGLQFLFEYFSETQRNKGNFPGRFSGRQFSNSRSEMNVSTLELGDSALYLCASSPPGLAGEYEQYFGPGTRLTVT.

This clone appeared once. The chain recombines TRBV9 with TRBJ1-3; 11 bases align to TRBD1. This CDR3 is built from 18 residues. From germline, CDR1 is SGDLS and CDR2 YYNGEE. With 4 bases clipped from V and 3 bases from J, the junction kept 12 bases outside the gene matches. The CDR3 is CASSPRDRGILGGNTIYF. CDR3 nucleotides: TGTGCCAGCAGCCCCCGGGACAGGGGGATATTAGGTGGAAACACCATATATTTT.